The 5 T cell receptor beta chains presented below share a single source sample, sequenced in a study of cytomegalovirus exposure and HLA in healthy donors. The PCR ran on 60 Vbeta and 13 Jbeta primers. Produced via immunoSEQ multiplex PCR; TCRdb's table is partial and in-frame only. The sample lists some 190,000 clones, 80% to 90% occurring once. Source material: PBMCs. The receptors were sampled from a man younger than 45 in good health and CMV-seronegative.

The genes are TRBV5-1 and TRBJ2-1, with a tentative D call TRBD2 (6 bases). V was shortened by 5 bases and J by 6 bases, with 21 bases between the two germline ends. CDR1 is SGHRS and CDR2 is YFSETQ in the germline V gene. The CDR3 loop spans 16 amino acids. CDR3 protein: CASRATGDWRSNEQFF. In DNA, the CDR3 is TGCGCCAGCAGGGCTACTGGGGACTGGCGTTCCAATGAGCAGTTCTTC.

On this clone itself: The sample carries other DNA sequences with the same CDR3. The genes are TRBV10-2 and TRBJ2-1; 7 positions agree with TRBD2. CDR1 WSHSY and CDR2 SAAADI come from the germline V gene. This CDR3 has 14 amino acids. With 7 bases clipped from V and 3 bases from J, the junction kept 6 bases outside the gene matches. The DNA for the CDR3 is TGCGCCAGCAAGACCGGGACTAACTACAATGAGCAGTTCTTC. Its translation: CASKTGTNYNEQFF.

The CDR3 DNA reads as TGCGCCAGCAGCCAAGGACTTTACACAGATACGCAGTATTTT. It specifies CASSQGLYTDTQYF. The chain uses TRBV4-1 and TRBJ2-3, with D uncertain. V was shortened by 1 base and J by 2 bases, with 7 bases between the two germline ends. CDR3 length equals 14 residues. CDR1 and CDR2 (germline): MGHRA, YSYEKL.

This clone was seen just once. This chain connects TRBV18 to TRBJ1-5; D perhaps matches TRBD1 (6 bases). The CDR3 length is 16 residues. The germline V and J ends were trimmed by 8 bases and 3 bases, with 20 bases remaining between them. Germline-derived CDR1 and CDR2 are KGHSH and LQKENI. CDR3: CASAGQKARNNQPQHF. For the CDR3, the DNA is TGTGCCAGCGCCGGACAGAAAGCAAGGAACAATCAGCCCCAGCATTTT. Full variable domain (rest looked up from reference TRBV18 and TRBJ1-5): NAGVMQNPRHLVRRRGQEARLRCSPMKGHSHVYWYRQLPEEGLKFMVYLQKENIIDESGMPKERFSAEFPKEGPSILRIQQVVRGDSAAYFCASAGQKARNNQPQHFGDGTRLSIL.

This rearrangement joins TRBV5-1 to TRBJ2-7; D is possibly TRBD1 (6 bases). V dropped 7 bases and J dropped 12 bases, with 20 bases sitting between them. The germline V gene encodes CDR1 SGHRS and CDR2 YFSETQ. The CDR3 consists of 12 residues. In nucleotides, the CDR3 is TGCGCCAGCGCGAAGGAACAGGGTAGTACGTACTTC. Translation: CASAKEQGSTYF.